These T cell receptor beta chains were read from a single sample in a study of CD8 T cells in Susac syndrome. TCRdb reprocessed the immunoSEQ multiplex PCR reads with MiXCR, giving one entry per CDR3 protein. This table has some 150,000 distinct CDR3 sequences, around 95% appearing once. The sequenced sample consisted of CD4+ T cells from PBMCs. These receptors all stem from a human donor with Susac syndrome. Both conserved end residues are part of each CDR3. A D gene is named only where the DNA matches it firmly. Rows may omit the clone size; those that give it use once, few, many or a size class.

D	V	J	size	DNA	CDR3
NA	TRBV23-1	TRBJ1-1	NA	TGCGCCAGCAGTCAGATAGGGTGTAAGGGCACTGAAGCTTTCTTT	CASSQIGCKGTEAFF
TRBD1	TRBV20-1	TRBJ2-3	NA	TGCAGTGCCAGGGGGCGAAGGGATACGCAGTATTTT	CSARGRRDTQYF
TRBD2	TRBV12-3/TRBV12-4	TRBJ2-1	NA	TGTGCCAGCAGCTCCAATAGCGGGAGGGCCCTGTATGAGCAGTTCTTC	CASSSNSGRALYEQFF
NA	TRBV24-1	TRBJ1-2	NA	TGTGCCACCAGTGGTACAGGGTCCGAGCACGGCTACACCTTC	CATSGTGSEHGYTF
TRBD1	TRBV12-3/TRBV12-4	TRBJ2-7	once	TGTGCCAGCAGTTTAAAGGGGGCGTCCTACGAGCAGTACTTC	CASSLKGASYEQYF
NA	TRBV10-2	TRBJ2-2	NA	TGCGCCAGCAGTGAACAGGGTCTTGGGGAGCTGTTTTTT	CASSEQGLGELFF
NA	TRBV7-6	TRBJ2-7	few	TGTGCCAGCAGCTCCCGGGACTCCTACGAGCAGTACTTC	CASSSRDSYEQYF
TRBD1	TRBV20-1	TRBJ2-7	once	TGCAGTGCTACAGGGGGCCCCAACGAGCAGTACTTC	CSATGGPNEQYF
NA	TRBV5-1	TRBJ2-3	NA	TGCGCCAGCAGCTTTGTCCCGGGACAAATAGGAGATACGCAGTATTTT	CASSFVPGQIGDTQYF
NA	TRBV15	TRBJ1-1	NA	TGTGCCACCAGCAGAGATGGGGGGTACACTGAAGCTTTCTTT	CATSRDGGYTEAFF
NA	TRBV1	TRBJ1-2	NA	TGCACCAGCAGAGGGTGGAATGGCTACACCTTC	CTSRGWNGYTF
NA	TRBV27	TRBJ1-1	NA	TGTGCCAGCAGTAGAACTTGGTCCATGAACACTGAAGCTTTCTTT	CASSRTWSMNTEAFF
TRBD2	TRBV10-1	TRBJ2-1	NA	TGCGCCAGCAGTGGACACAGCGGGAGGGCCCTCAATGAGCAGTTCTTC	CASSGHSGRALNEQFF
TRBD2	TRBV6-2/TRBV6-3	TRBJ2-1	NA	TGTGCCAGCAGTCGTAGCGGGAGGGCTAGGAATGAGCAGTTCTTC	CASSRSGRARNEQFF
NA	TRBV4-2	TRBJ2-5	NA	TGTGCCAGCAGCCAAGATGCTTTGGGGGCCCAGTACTTC	CASSQDALGAQYF
TRBD2	TRBV4-1	TRBJ2-2	NA	TGCGCCAGCAGCCAAGGGGGACTAGCGGGCCGTACCGGGGAGCTGTTTTTT	CASSQGGLAGRTGELFF
NA	TRBV18	TRBJ1-5	NA	TGTGCCAGCTCACCGGCGGCGGGTGTGGATCAGCCCCAGCATTTT	CASSPAAGVDQPQHF
NA	TRBV2	TRBJ2-2	NA	TGTGCCAGCAGTGAGCAGTTGGTGGGGGAGCTGTTTTTT	CASSEQLVGELFF
TRBD1	TRBV4-2	TRBJ2-7	NA	TGTGCCAGCAGCCAAGAGCCGCCGGGACAGGGGTACGAGCAGTACTTC	CASSQEPPGQGYEQYF
TRBD1	TRBV19	TRBJ2-1	NA	TGTGCCAGTAGTCTTCCTTCGTTGGGACAGGGCAAAGGGCCAAGCCATAATGAGCAGTTCTTC	CASSLPSLGQGKGPSHNEQFF
NA	TRBV7-2	TRBJ1-6	NA	TGTGCCAGCACAGGCTCCTATAATTCACCCCTCCACTTT	CASTGSYNSPLHF
NA	TRBV24-1	TRBJ2-2	once	TGTGCCACCCATGGACAGACCGACACCGGGGAGCTGTTTTTT	CATHGQTDTGELFF
TRBD2	TRBV27	TRBJ2-1	NA	TGTGCCAGCAGGCCCCAAGCGGGGGGGAAGTCGAATGAGCAGTTCTTC	CASRPQAGGKSNEQFF
NA	TRBV12-3/TRBV12-4	TRBJ2-7	NA	TGTGCCAGCAGTTTATCCGGGGGACCAGCCTACGAGCAGTACTTC	CASSLSGGPAYEQYF
NA	TRBV11-2	TRBJ2-4	once	TGTGCCAGCAGGGGAGCGAGAATAGCCAAAAACATTCAGTACTTC	CASRGARIAKNIQYF
NA	TRBV3-1	TRBJ1-2	NA	TGTGCCAGCAGCCAATCCGAGACCTATGGCTACACCTTC	CASSQSETYGYTF
TRBD1	TRBV12-3/TRBV12-4	TRBJ2-3	NA	TGTGCCAGCACCACCGACAGGGCAGGCGATACGCAGTATTTT	CASTTDRAGDTQYF